Listed here are 23 T cell receptor beta chains from one sample, sequenced in a study of graft-versus-host responses after intestinal transplantation. Data came from immunoSEQ multiplex PCR; TCRdb stores just in-frame clones and leaves some out. The sample consists of 130,000 to 150,000 clones, over 90% of them appearing once. Antigens for these TCRs are unknown. The sequences come from unstimulated CD4+ T cells sorted from spleen or lymph node cells, collected before intestinal transplant. Receptors originate from a human donor who received an intestinal transplant.

This chain joins TRBV19 and TRBJ1-2; no definite D call. The CDR3 is made up of 14 amino acids. Trimming cost V 0 bases and J 5 bases, with 10 bases left between them. Germline CDR1 reads LNHDA; CDR2 reads SQIVND (reference sequence). Here the CDR3 reads CASSIDWKGYGYTF. CDR3 sequence (DNA): TGTGCCAGTAGTATAGATTGGAAAGGTTATGGCTACACCTTC.

The V call is TRBV10-1, the J call TRBJ2-3; D is unresolved. Trimming removed 4 bases from V and 5 bases from J, with 13 bases in between. Germline V CDR1 and CDR2: WNHNN, SYGVQD (reference sequence). The CDR3 totals 14 residues. CDR3 in amino acids: CASSVGLTGDTQYF. DNA of the CDR3: TGCGCCAGCAGTGTAGGGTTGACCGGAGATACGCAGTATTTT.

The rearrangement links TRBV19 to TRBJ2-1, with TRBD2 identical over 16 bases. Germline V gives CDR1 LNHDA, CDR2 SQIVND (reference sequence). The CDR3 length is 17 residues. V shed 1 base, J shed 10 bases, and the junction held 7 bases outside the gene matches. The CDR3 loop reads CASSIVGTSGRALEQFF. CDR3 DNA sequence: TGTGCCAGTAGTATAGTGGGGACTAGCGGGAGGGCCCTCGAGCAGTTCTTC. The full variable domain, with the rest looked up from reference TRBV19 and TRBJ2-1, is DGGITQSPKYLFRKEGQNVTLSCEQNLNHDAMYWYRQDPGQGLRLIYYSQIVNDFQKGDIAEGYSVSREKKESFPLTVTSAQKNPTAFYLCASSIVGTSGRALEQFFGPGTRLTVL.

This chain links TRBV21-1 with TRBJ2-5; whether TRBD2, the table's D call, matches the DNA was not checked. The DNA end is a closer match to TRBJ2-7, so the J assignment may be wrong. TRBV21-1 is deemed a pseudogene. The CDR3 covers 17 residues. This chain's CDR3 is CASSNERDIPGNNEQYF. The CDR3 bases are TGTGCCAGCAGCAACGAAAGAGACATCCCGGGAAACAACGAGCAGTACTTC.

The V and J genes are TRBV7-9 and TRBJ1-1, with D perhaps matching TRBD1 (6 bases). Germline CDR1 and CDR2: SEHNR and FQNEAQ (reference sequence). V shed 2 bases and J shed 6 bases, with 16 bases lying between them. The CDR3 totals 15 residues. The CDR3 loop reads CASSLRPRDTAEAFF. The CDR3 DNA reads as TGTGCCAGCAGCTTAAGGCCCCGGGACACTGCTGAAGCTTTCTTT.

V is TRBV6-6 and J is TRBJ2-5, with D perhaps TRBD2 (5 bases). Germline CDR1 reads MNHNY; CDR2 reads SVGAGI (reference sequence). The ends were cut back, 2 bases at V and 1 base at J, with 8 bases in the middle. This CDR3 spans 14 amino acids. CDR3: CASSYPRGQETQYF. As DNA, the CDR3 is TGTGCCAGCAGTTACCCCCGGGGCCAAGAGACCCAGTACTTC.

The genes are TRBV5-4 and TRBJ1-3; D is perhaps TRBD1 (6 bases). The V gene lost 4 bases and the J gene lost 0 bases, with 14 bases spanning the gap. Germline lookup yields CDR1 SGHNT and CDR2 YYREEE (reference sequence). The CDR3 extends over 16 amino acids. CDR3 DNA sequence: TGTGCCAGCAGCCGCAAGGACAGACCCTCTGGAAACACCATATATTTT. This sequence encodes CASSRKDRPSGNTIYF. Using reference TRBV5-4 and TRBJ1-3 for the parts outside the CDR3, the full variable domain is ETGVTQSPTHLIKTRGQQVTLRCSSQSGHNTVSWYQQALGQGPQFIFQYYREEENGRGNFPPRFSGLQFPNYSSELNVNALELDDSALYLCASSRKDRPSGNTIYFGEGSWLTVV.

V and J are TRBV21-1 and TRBJ1-2. TRBV21-1 is noted as a pseudogene. The CDR3 loop spans 17 amino acids. In nucleotides, the CDR3 is TGTGCCAGCAGCAAAGAGGGGGGGCGGCCCCTGAACTATGGCTACACCTTC. Translation gives CASSKEGGRPLNYGYTF.

This clone was seen a single time. The chain couples TRBV6-5 to TRBJ1-2; unclear D gene. The ends were cut back, 5 bases at V and 2 bases at J, with 15 bases in the middle. In germline, CDR1 is MNHEY, CDR2 SVGAGI. This CDR3 has 15 residues. The CDR3 nucleotides read TGTGCCAGCAGTACCCCGGGATCCTCGAACTATGGCTACACCTTC. Translating it yields CASSTPGSSNYGYTF.

This chain uses TRBV28 with TRBJ1-2; 8 nucleotides align to TRBD1. The CDR3 totals 12 residues. J gave up 7 bases and V 8 bases, and 6 bases lay outside the gene matches. Germline CDR1 reads MDHEN; CDR2 reads SYDVKM. The CDR3 sequence: CASSDRVAGYTF. In nucleotides, the CDR3 is TGTGCCAGCTCGGACAGGGTAGCTGGCTACACCTTC.

V usage is TRBV6-6 and J usage is TRBJ1-1, with D perhaps TRBD1 (6 bases). Germline-derived CDR1 and CDR2 are MNHNY and SVGAGI (reference sequence). V was shortened by 2 bases and J by 1 base, with 8 bases between the two germline ends. CDR3 length: 14 residues. The CDR3 DNA reads as TGTGCCAGCAGTTACCTCAGGGGGAACACTGAAGCTTTCTTT. This sequence encodes CASSYLRGNTEAFF.

The J gene is TRBJ2-2, the V gene TRBV27; D call uncertain. Germline V gene data show CDR1 as MNHEY and CDR2 as SMNVEV (reference sequence). This CDR3 is built from 13 residues. V was cut by 3 bases and J by 4 bases, with 6 bases left in between. CDR3 loop: CASSFVSTGELFF. CDR3 nucleotides: TGTGCCAGCAGTTTTGTAAGCACCGGGGAGCTGTTTTTT.

About this clone: Other DNA sequences in this sample translate to the same CDR3. This chain links TRBV18 with TRBJ2-5; no firm D call. The germline CDR1 and CDR2 sequences are KGHSH and LQKENI. Trimming took 4 bases from V and 5 from J, leaving 14 bases between them. This CDR3 has 14 residues. The CDR3 here is CASSRSSTSETQYF. CDR3 sequence (DNA): TGTGCCAGCTCACGCAGTTCCACCTCTGAGACCCAGTACTTC.

In its sample, this clone was seen a few times. The V and J genes are TRBV28 and TRBJ2-5, with D possibly TRBD1 on 6 matching bases. CDR3 length: 15 amino acids. V lost 6 bases, J lost 5 bases, and 19 bases lay in between. Germline lookup yields CDR1 MDHEN and CDR2 SYDVKM. CDR3 loop: CASRPNYRVGETQYF. CDR3 coding DNA: TGTGCCAGCAGGCCCAATTACAGGGTAGGCGAGACCCAGTACTTC.

This chain links TRBV18 with TRBJ2-1; 8 nucleotides agree with TRBD2. J lost 9 bases, V lost 6 bases, and 13 bases had no gene match. Germline V gene data show CDR1 as KGHSH and CDR2 as LQKENI. The CDR3 consists of 15 residues. The CDR3 loop is CASSRGAGVKFEQFF. CDR3 sequence (DNA): TGTGCCAGCTCGCGGGGAGCGGGAGTCAAATTTGAGCAGTTCTTC.

The genes are TRBV20-1 and TRBJ2-3; D not certain. The V end lost 6 bases, the J end lost 7 bases, and 11 bases lay between the germline ends. The germline V gene encodes CDR1 DFQATT and CDR2 SNEGSKA (reference sequence). The CDR3 runs to 11 residues. CDR3 in DNA: TGCAGTGCCCCAGCCGGAAATACGCAGTATTTT. It codes for CSAPAGNTQYF.

This chain connects TRBV19 to TRBJ2-7; 8 bases map to TRBD2. The CDR3 has 13 residues. The V and J ends lost 7 bases and 3 bases, in that order; junction bases with no gene match: 5. Germline assignment: CDR1 LNHDA and CDR2 SQIVND (reference sequence). The CDR3: CASNEAGDYEQYF. The CDR3 nucleotides read TGTGCCAGTAACGAAGCGGGAGACTACGAGCAGTACTTC. The variable domain in full, with the rest retrieved from reference TRBV19 and TRBJ2-7, is DGGITQSPKYLFRKEGQNVTLSCEQNLNHDAMYWYRQDPGQGLRLIYYSQIVNDFQKGDIAEGYSVSREKKESFPLTVTSAQKNPTAFYLCASNEAGDYEQYFGPGTRLTVT.

This chain joins TRBV2 and TRBJ1-6; D is unresolved. Germline CDR1 and CDR2: SNHLY and FYNNEI. This CDR3 has 14 amino acids. The V and J ends lost 0 bases and 5 bases respectively, with 5 bases between them. The DNA for the CDR3 is TGTGCCAGCAGTGAAGCGCAGGATAATTCACCCCTCCACTTT. It is translated as CASSEAQDNSPLHF. The whole variable domain, filled in from reference TRBV2 and TRBJ1-6, reads EPEVTQTPSHQVTQMGQEVILRCVPISNHLYFYWYRQILGQKVEFLVSFYNNEISEKSEIFDDQFSVERPDGSNFTLKIRSTKLEDSAMYFCASSEAQDNSPLHFGNGTRLTVT.

The DNA for the CDR3 is TGTGCCAGCAGCTTGGAACTAGCGGGCCAAGAGACCCAGTACTTC. Translating it yields CASSLELAGQETQYF. The chain combines TRBV5-4 with TRBJ2-5; TRBD2 matches at 9 bases. CDR1 and CDR2 from the germline V gene are SGHNT and YYREEE (reference sequence). The CDR3 is 15 residues long. Germline trimming cut 0 bases from V and 1 base from J; bases unmatched to any gene: 1.

This clone appeared once. V usage is TRBV6-5 and J usage is TRBJ1-3; TRBD1 agrees at 11 bases. V lost 5 bases to trimming and J lost 2 bases; unmatched junction nucleotides: 2. Germline V lookup: CDR1 MNHEY, CDR2 SVGAGI. The CDR3 sequence is 15 residues long. The CDR3 region has the DNA TGTGCCAGCAGTGGACAGGGGGCGGCTGGAAACACCATATATTTT. This encodes CASSGQGAAGNTIYF.

The V call is TRBV9, the J call TRBJ1-2; D is ambiguous. The germline gives CDR1 SGDLS, CDR2 YYNGEE. Trimming cost V 4 bases and J 5 bases, with 15 bases left between them. This CDR3 region has 14 residues. This CDR3 reads CASSPRPPGYGYTF. The CDR3 nucleotides read TGTGCCAGCAGCCCCCGCCCTCCCGGTTATGGCTACACCTTC.

The chain couples TRBV21-1 to TRBJ2-4; TRBD1, the D gene given by the table, was not confirmed from the DNA. TRBV21-1 counts as a pseudogene. The CDR3 runs 20 residues. The CDR3 nucleotides read TGTGCCAGCAGCACCCGGATGCAGGGGGTGATATGGAGAGCCAAAAACATTCAGTACTTC. Amino acids: CASSTRMQGVIWRAKNIQYF.

The V and J genes are TRBV10-1 and TRBJ1-1; 8 nucleotides match TRBD1. This CDR3 is built from 13 residues. V lost 3 bases and J lost 6; bases outside the gene matches: 3. Per the germline V gene, CDR1 is WNHNN and CDR2 is SYGVQD (reference sequence). The CDR3 loop reads CASSEQGDPEAFF. DNA for the CDR3: TGCGCCAGCAGTGAACAGGGGGATCCTGAAGCTTTCTTT.